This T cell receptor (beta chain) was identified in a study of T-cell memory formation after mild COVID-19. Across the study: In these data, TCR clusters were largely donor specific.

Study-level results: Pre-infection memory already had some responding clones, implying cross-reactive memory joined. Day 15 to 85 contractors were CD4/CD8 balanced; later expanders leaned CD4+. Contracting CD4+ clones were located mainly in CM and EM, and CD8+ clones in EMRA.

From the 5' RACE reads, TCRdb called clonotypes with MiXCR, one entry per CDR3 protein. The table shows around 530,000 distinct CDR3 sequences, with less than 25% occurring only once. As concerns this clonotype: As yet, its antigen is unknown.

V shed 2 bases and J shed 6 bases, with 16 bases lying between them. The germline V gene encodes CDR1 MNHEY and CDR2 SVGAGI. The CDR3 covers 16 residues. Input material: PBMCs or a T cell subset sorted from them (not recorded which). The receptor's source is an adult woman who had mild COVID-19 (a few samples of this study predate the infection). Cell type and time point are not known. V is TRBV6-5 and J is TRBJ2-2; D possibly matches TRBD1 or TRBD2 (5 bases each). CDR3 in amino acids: CASSYRVVRGPGELFF. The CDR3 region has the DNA TGTGCCAGCAGTTACCGGGTCGTCCGGGGCCCCGGGGAGCTGTTTTTT.